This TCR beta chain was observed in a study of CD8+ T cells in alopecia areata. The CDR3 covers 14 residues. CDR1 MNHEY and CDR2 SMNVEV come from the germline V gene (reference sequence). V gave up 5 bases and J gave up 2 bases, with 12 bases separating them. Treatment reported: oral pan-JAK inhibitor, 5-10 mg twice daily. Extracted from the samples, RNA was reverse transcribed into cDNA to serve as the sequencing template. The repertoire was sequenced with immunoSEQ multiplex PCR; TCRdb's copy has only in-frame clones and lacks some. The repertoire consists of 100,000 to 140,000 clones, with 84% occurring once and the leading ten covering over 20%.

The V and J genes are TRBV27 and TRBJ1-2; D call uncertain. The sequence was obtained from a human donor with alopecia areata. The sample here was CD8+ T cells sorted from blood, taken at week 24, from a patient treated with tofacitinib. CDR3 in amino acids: CASSSRGGNYGYTF. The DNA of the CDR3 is TGTGCCAGCAGTAGTCGGGGAGGGAACTATGGCTACACCTTC.